This T cell receptor beta chain was sequenced during a study of shared T cell receptors in the human thymus. Sequencing was performed with immunoSEQ multiplex PCR; in TCRdb, only in-frame clones are kept and a portion is missing. The data hold about 660,000 clones, with about 90% observed a single time. This clone showed up just once. The data were also submitted as part of a second study, on human thymus T cells. As reported in that work: Thymic as well as blood repertoires seemed to favor certain V and J genes unevenly.

The source of this sequence is a boy in the first two years of life with a congenital heart defect. The sample comprised thymocytes.

CDR3 DNA: TGTGCCAGTACGAAAGACAGGGCTGACACTGAAGCTTTCTTT. Translated: CASTKDRADTEAFF. The gene calls are TRBV19 and TRBJ1-1; 7 bases match TRBD1. The V gene end was trimmed by 7 bases and the J gene end by 3 bases; junction bases not matched to a gene: 8. The CDR3 spans 14 residues. The germline V gene has CDR1 LNHDA and CDR2 SQIVND (reference sequence).